What follows describes a single TCR beta chain. Its antigen remains undetermined. Base-call qualities are not available, and no considerably larger clone is one nucleotide away. TCRbeta CDR3 regions were amplified from genomic DNA using the immunoSEQ Assay, a bias-controlled multiplex PCR. Regarding the original processing steps: Nucleated cell counts per sample were estimated from amplification of reference gene primers within the assay. To quantify the absolute abundance of each unique TCRbeta CDR3 rearrangement, sequence reads were collapsed and filtered. For each sample, productive Simpson clonality was calculated as the square root of Simpson's diversity index over productive rearrangements. The table was pulled from immuneACCESS by TCRdb, which kept in-frame rearrangements only. Such tables lose some clones; where checked, under half of the loss comes from unresolved V genes, and the rest has no known cause. V, J and clone size are those of that table, while D and trimming were read from the DNA. Counted in this sample were fewer than 70,000 clones; 79% of them appeared once. Around 3.5% of the sample is taken by the ten largest.

Whole blood was collected in K2EDTA tubes by collaborating institutions according to the institutions' own protocols. Collaborator samples were shipped for TCRbeta analysis as frozen whole blood, isolated PBMCs, or DNA extracted from either sample type. The cysteine opens and the phenylalanine closes a CDR3 of 15 amino acids. The only DNA kept is the CDR3, 45 bases in frame from the first base. V trim: 1 base; J trim: 3 bases; unmatched bases: 6. CDR1 LNHNV and CDR2 YYDKDF were looked up in the germline V gene (reference sequence). This record comes from a study of blood T cell repertoires in COVID-19 (TCRdb year 2020). Turning to the overall study: Samples from collaborators originated in the United States, Italy and Spain and spanned both the acute and convalescent phases of COVID-19. The sample metadata nearly always contained a de-identified subject ID, COVID-19 status, age in years and sex. Samples were obtained from the ongoing ImmuneRACE study (first 160 participants) and from some 1,300 subjects provided by 6 global collaborators. The dataset comprised deeply sampled blood TCRbeta repertoires from subjects exposed to, actively infected with, or recovered from COVID-19. The prospective study material was composed of cDNA or gDNA derived from T cells, B-cell-depleted T cells, or PBMCs. HLA class I and class II types, where available, came from metadata supplied by the sample provider rather than from assay-based typing. The repertoires were released in a freely available public database intended as a resource for research on the immune response to SARS-CoV-2. Findings and caveats that apply to the study as a whole: The quantity of clinical and demographic metadata differed by source and by participant and was supplied without curation.

In this chain, TRBV15 is recombined with TRBJ2-7; 7 nucleotides in the junction match TRBD1. The origin of this receptor is a man in his sixties with acute or convalescent COVID-19. Sequenced material: peripheral blood. The DNA reads as follows: TGTGCCACCAGCAGAGGGGACAGACAGTTCTACGAGCAGTACTTC. Protein translation: CATSRGDRQFYEQYF.